Below are 31 T cell receptor beta chains sequenced from a single sample in a study of molecular identifiers for immune sequencing clone quantification. A single record per CDR3 protein comes from TCRdb applying MiXCR to the PCR reads. The table lists just under 650,000 distinct CDR3 sequences, about 20% of them singletons, with about 0.9% in the top ten. The sample comprised naive CD8+ T cells from blood, with Jurkat cell RNA spiked in. Subset described: FACS-sorted CD8+CD4-CCR7+CD45RA+ naive T cells. The source of these receptors is a human donor in good health. Some libraries in this study had Jurkat cell RNA spiked in.

This clonotype appeared a few times. The CDR3 DNA sequence: TGCAGTGCAAAGACAGAATGGAATGAAAAACTGTTTTTT. The encoded protein is CSAKTEWNEKLFF. This chain joins TRBV20-1 and TRBJ1-4, with TRBD1 as a possible D gene (5 bases). The CDR3 has 13 amino acids. The germline CDR1 and CDR2 sequences are DFQATT and SNEGSKA (reference sequence). The ends were cut back, 6 bases at V and 5 bases at J, with 13 bases in the middle.

This clonotype showed up many times. V and J are TRBV5-6 and TRBJ1-6; D uncertain. From germline, CDR1 is SGHDT and CDR2 YYEEEE. Trimming took off 4 bases at V and 10 bases at J, with 12 bases between the two ends. The CDR3 extends over 13 amino acids. As DNA, the CDR3 is TGTGCCAGCAGCGGTACCCCTGACTCACCCCTCCACTTT. Translating it yields CASSGTPDSPLHF.

This clonotype has at least ten counts. The chain has TRBV7-9 and TRBJ2-7, with TRBD1 matching over 9 bases. Per germline, CDR1 SEHNR and CDR2 FQNEAQ (reference sequence). The J segment lost 4 bases and the V segment lost 4 bases, leaving 5 bases of the junction unmatched. The CDR3 covers 14 residues. CDR3 coding DNA: TGTGCCAGCAGCTCGGGACAGGGTCTGTACGAGCAGTACTTC. Amino acid sequence: CASSSGQGLYEQYF.

This clonotype appeared a few times. The J gene is TRBJ1-1, the V gene TRBV12-3 or TRBV12-4; 9 bases are a match to TRBD1. This CDR3 region has 11 residues. With V trimmed by 7 bases and J by 11 bases, 5 bases remained unmatched. CDR3 coding DNA: TGTGCCAGCACCCTGGGGACAGGGGCTTTCTTT. Amino acids: CASTLGTGAFF.

This clonotype was recorded a few times. The chain couples TRBV29-1 to TRBJ2-7; TRBD1 is a possible D gene (5 bases). Trimming left V 6 bases short and J 3 bases short, with 18 bases between. Per the germline V gene, CDR1 is SQVTM and CDR2 is ANQGSEA. This CDR3 is 14 amino acids long. The CDR3 DNA reads TGCAGCGTAGTACCTGGACACGTCTTCTACGAGCAGTACTTC. Its protein is CSVVPGHVFYEQYF.

This clonotype was recorded many times. V is TRBV15 and J is TRBJ1-5; D remains ambiguous. Trimming stripped 9 bases from V and 2 bases from J, with 11 bases between. The germline V gene encodes CDR1 LNHNV and CDR2 YYDKDF (reference sequence). This CDR3 contains 13 residues. CDR3 region: CATAPWGNQPQHF. The DNA for the CDR3 is TGTGCCACAGCCCCCTGGGGCAATCAGCCCCAGCATTTT.

This clonotype was seen ten or more times. This chain links TRBV6-2 or TRBV6-3 with TRBJ2-1, with 9 bases aligning to TRBD1. The J segment lost 4 bases and the V segment lost 2 bases, leaving 6 bases of the junction unmatched. Germline V CDR1 and CDR2: MNHEY, SVGEGT. This CDR3 contains 16 residues. CDR3 DNA sequence: TGTGCCAGCAGTTACGAACCGGGACAGGGTTACAATGAGCAGTTCTTC. Protein: CASSYEPGQGYNEQFF.

As concerns this clonotype: Possible read error: a much larger clone is one base away. This chain uses TRBV4-1 with TRBJ1-3; 9 bases align to TRBD1. CDR3 length: 16 amino acids. Germline CDR1 MGHRA, CDR2 YSYEKL. The CDR3: CASSQIQGADGNTMYF. The CDR3 DNA is TGCGCCAGCAGCCAAATACAGGGGGCAGATGGAAACACCATGTATTTT.

In the case of this clonotype: It may be a read error: a sequence one base away is much more abundant. CDR3 amino acids: CSAGIGTSYEQYF. The CDR3 region has the DNA TGCAGCGCGGGGATAGGGACTTCCTACGAGCAGTACTTC. The V and J genes are TRBV29-1 and TRBJ2-7, with D possibly being TRBD2 (6 bases). From germline, CDR1 is SQVTM and CDR2 ANQGSEA. CDR3 length: 13 amino acids. V lost 7 bases and J lost 1, with 14 bases in between.

In its sample, this clonotype was seen many times. The J gene is TRBJ1-5, the V gene TRBV6-2 or TRBV6-3, with a possible D match to TRBD1 (5 bases). CDR1 is MNHEY and CDR2 is SVGEGT in the germline V gene. CDR3 size: 14 residues. Between the trimmed V and J ends, which lost 2 bases and 6 bases, there was a span of 11 bases. The CDR3 sequence is CASSYTGPIQPQHF. CDR3 nucleotide sequence: TGTGCCAGCAGTTACACAGGTCCCATTCAGCCCCAGCATTTT.

This clonotype was detected ten times or more. The chain links TRBV5-1 to TRBJ1-5; TRBD1 agrees at 7 bases. Germline V gives CDR1 SGHRS, CDR2 YFSETQ. CDR3 length equals 15 residues. Losses at the gene ends were 1 base for V and 3 bases for J; bases not matched to a gene: 4. CDR3 DNA sequence: TGCGCCAGCAGCTTGAGTACAGGGGCCAATCAGCCCCAGCATTTT. Protein: CASSLSTGANQPQHF. The variable domain in full, with the rest retrieved from reference TRBV5-1 and TRBJ1-5, is KAGVTQTPRYLIKTRGQQVTLSCSPISGHRSVSWYQQTPGQGLQFLFEYFSETQRNKGNFPGRFSGRQFSNSRSEMNVSTLELGDSALYLCASSLSTGANQPQHFGDGTRLSIL.

This clonotype has a count of ten or more. This sequence joins TRBV2 and TRBJ1-5; the match to TRBD1 covers 9 bases. Germline lookup yields CDR1 SNHLY and CDR2 FYNNEI. The CDR3 length is 14 residues. V lost 6 bases, J lost 6 bases, and 6 bases stayed unmatched. DNA for the CDR3: TGTGCCAGCAGGGATGGACAGGGGCGTCAGCCCCAGCATTTT. Its translation is CASRDGQGRQPQHF.

The count of this clonotype is one. A read error is possible here, since a much larger clone lies one base away. J is TRBJ2-3 and V is TRBV27; 8 nucleotides align to TRBD2. CDR3 length: 17 residues. Trimming took 4 bases from V and 4 from J; bases not matched to a gene: 13. Looked up from germline, CDR1 is MNHEY and CDR2 is SMNVEV (reference sequence). The CDR3 DNA follows: TGTGCCAGCAGTTCATCCATCCGGGGGGGGCAAGCAGATACGCAGTATTTT. Protein sequence: CASSSSIRGGQADTQYF.

This clonotype has a count of ten or more. The chain has TRBV7-2 and TRBJ2-3; 7 nucleotides line up with TRBD2. The germline V gene has CDR1 SGHTA and CDR2 FQGNSA. The V and J ends lost 0 bases and 2 bases, in that order; junction bases with no gene match: 14. This CDR3 contains 19 residues. The CDR3 loop is CASSLASGKNPINTDTQYF. The CDR3 bases are TGTGCCAGCAGCTTAGCCAGCGGGAAGAACCCAATAAACACAGATACGCAGTATTTT.

The table lists this clonotype with many counts. The chain carries TRBV2 and TRBJ1-1; D remains ambiguous. This CDR3 region has 14 residues. Trimming removed 7 bases from V and 4 bases from J, with 16 bases in between. Germline-derived CDR1 and CDR2 are SNHLY and FYNNEI. Here the CDR3 reads CASITSAGPTEAFF. The CDR3 coding sequence is TGTGCCAGCATCACCTCGGCTGGGCCCACTGAAGCTTTCTTT.

V usage is TRBV7-2 and J usage is TRBJ2-1, with 13 bases matching TRBD2. The J call may be in error: the DNA end matches TRBJ2-7 better. This CDR3 contains 15 residues. Looked up from germline, CDR1 is SGHTA and CDR2 is FQGNSA. This chain's CDR3 is CASSQGLAGDGEQYF. CDR3 sequence (DNA): TGTGCCAGCAGCCAAGGACTAGCGGGAGACGGCGAGCAGTACTTC.

This clonotype was found many times. This rearrangement joins TRBV20-1 to TRBJ2-7, with unresolved D. Between the trimmed V and J ends, which lost 3 bases and 0 bases, there was a span of 9 bases. The CDR3 runs 13 residues. Germline V lookup: CDR1 DFQATT, CDR2 SNEGSKA (reference sequence). The CDR3 here is CSARSPGSYEQYF. CDR3 in DNA: TGCAGTGCTAGGTCCCCAGGCTCCTACGAGCAGTACTTC.

This clonotype has a count of ten or more. The chain combines TRBV2 with TRBJ1-1; no definite D call. Between the trimmed V and J ends, which lost 6 bases and 2 bases, there was a span of 4 bases. CDR3 length: 11 residues. The germline CDR1 and CDR2 sequences are SNHLY and FYNNEI. Here the CDR3 reads CASRINTEAFF. Written as DNA, the CDR3 is TGTGCCAGCAGGATTAACACTGAAGCTTTCTTT.

This clonotype was seen many times. The chain joins TRBV20-1 to TRBJ2-7; no clear D. Per the germline V gene, CDR1 is DFQATT and CDR2 is SNEGSKA (reference sequence). V gave up 3 bases and J gave up 3 bases, with 6 bases separating them. The CDR3 sequence is 11 residues long. CDR3 loop: CSASVSYEQYF. Here the CDR3 DNA reads TGCAGTGCTAGTGTGAGCTACGAGCAGTACTTC.

Only one count was recorded for this clonotype. A read error is possible here, since a much larger clone lies one base away. V gene TRBV30 combines with J gene TRBJ2-7; 11 bases agree with TRBD2. CDR3 length: 15 residues. Germline CDR1 reads GTSNPN; CDR2 reads SVGIG (reference sequence). With V trimmed by 2 bases and J by 6 bases, 9 bases remained unmatched. CDR3 amino acids: CAWSPGTSGPLEQYF. CDR3 nucleotide sequence: TGTGCCTGGAGTCCCGGGACTAGCGGTCCGCTCGAGCAGTACTTC. The full variable domain, completed using reference TRBV30 and TRBJ2-7, is SQTIHQWPATLVQPVGSPLSLECTVEGTSNPNLYWYRQAAGRGLQLLFYSVGIGQISSEVPQNLSASRPQDRQFILSSKKLLLSDSGFYLCAWSPGTSGPLEQYFGPGTRLTVT.

Ten or more counts support this clonotype. The chain has TRBV4-3 and TRBJ2-5; D may be TRBD2 (6 bases). Germline V gene data show CDR1 as LGHNA and CDR2 as YSLEER. Trimming removed 4 bases at V and 4 bases at J, with 16 bases between. The length of the CDR3 is 15 residues. CDR3 in amino acids: CASSPKWRDVETQYF. CDR3 bases: TGCGCCAGCAGCCCCAAGTGGAGGGACGTAGAGACCCAGTACTTC.

This clonotype was seen ten or more times. This rearrangement joins TRBV19 to TRBJ2-5, with TRBD1 matching 8 bases. V dropped 3 bases and J dropped 5; count of bases not matched to a gene: 5. CDR1 and CDR2 (germline): LNHDA, SQIVND (reference sequence). The CDR3 contains 14 residues. CDR3 nucleotide sequence: TGTGCCAGTAGTATCGGGACAGGAAGGGAGACCCAGTACTTC. This translates into CASSIGTGRETQYF.

This clonotype was observed a few times. Germline and junction disagree at one end, which may indicate a read error. For the CDR3, the DNA is TGTGCCGGCAGCTTGGATCGGGGGGGCGCAGGAGAGACCCAGTACTTC. Amino acid sequence: CAGSLDRGGAGETQYF. The genes are TRBV5-6 and TRBJ2-5; TRBD2 matches 8 bases. This CDR3 spans 16 amino acids. The V gene's germline CDR1 is SGHDT and CDR2 YYEEEE.

On this clonotype: A single base separates this from a much larger clone, so it may be a read error. The chain carries TRBV6-2 or TRBV6-3 and TRBJ2-5; D remains unclear. Germline lookup yields CDR1 MNHEY and CDR2 SVGEGT. CDR3 length: 13 amino acids. CDR3 in DNA: TGTGCCAGCACGGACCCGTACCAAGAGACCCAGTGCTTC. This gives the protein CASTDPYQETQCF.

This rearrangement joins TRBV7-2 to TRBJ1-1, with a tentative D call TRBD1 (5 bases). Per germline, CDR1 SGHTA and CDR2 FQGNSA. V lost 4 bases to trimming and J lost 1 base, with 10 bases between them. This CDR3 is built from 14 residues. The CDR3 protein is CASSYGAANTEAFF. Here the CDR3 DNA reads TGTGCCAGCAGCTATGGGGCAGCGAACACTGAAGCTTTCTTT.

This clonotype appeared a few times. The DNA of the CDR3 is TGTGCCAGCAGCCAACAGACAGGGGGCGAGGGAAATGAGCAGTTCTTC. Translation: CASSQQTGGEGNEQFF. The chain carries TRBV7-9 and TRBJ2-1; the match to TRBD1 covers 10 bases. The CDR3 consists of 16 residues. Per germline, CDR1 SEHNR and CDR2 FQNEAQ (reference sequence). V lost 5 bases to trimming and J lost 7 bases; unmatched junction nucleotides: 11. The full variable domain, rest sourced from reference TRBV7-9 and TRBJ2-1, is DTGVSQNPRHKITKRGQNVTFRCDPISEHNRLYWYRQTLGQGPEFLTYFQNEAQLEKSRLLSDRFSAERPKGSFSTLEIQRTEQGDSAMYLCASSQQTGGEGNEQFFGPGTRLTVL.

The V gene is TRBV19, the J gene TRBJ2-1; TRBD2 aligns across 12 bases. The CDR3 extends over 15 amino acids. The junction had 8 bases not matched to a gene; V was cut back by 6 bases and J by 8 bases. CDR1 and CDR2 (germline): LNHDA, SQIVND (reference sequence). The CDR3: CASSRLAGVVDEQFF. In nucleotides, the CDR3 is TGTGCCAGTAGCAGACTAGCGGGAGTCGTTGATGAGCAGTTCTTC.

This clonotype has at least ten counts. This chain connects TRBV28 to TRBJ2-3, with unresolved D. V lost 5 bases and J lost 0, with 18 bases in between. CDR3 length: 17 residues. Looked up from germline, CDR1 is MDHEN and CDR2 is SYDVKM. The CDR3 coding sequence is TGTGCCAGCAGTCCGGCCACGGGCGGCGCTAGCACAGATACGCAGTATTTT. Translation gives CASSPATGGASTDTQYF.

To note about this clonotype: A clone one base away is much larger, so this may be a read error. The genes are TRBV6-6 and TRBJ1-1, with a tentative D call TRBD1 (6 bases). Germline V gene sequence: CDR1 MNHNY, CDR2 SVGAGI (reference sequence). This CDR3 is 15 amino acids long. This CDR3 reads CANSYSPGGNTEAFF. CDR3 DNA: TGTGCCAACAGTTACTCCCCCGGGGGCAACACTGAAGCTTTCTTT.

As for this clonotype: A much larger clone sits a single nucleotide away, making a read error possible. This chain joins TRBV10-3 and TRBJ1-6, with a weak D call TRBD1 (5 bases). This CDR3 has 16 residues. Germline-derived CDR1 and CDR2 are ENHRY and SYGVKD. This chain's CDR3 is CAISETGLSYSSPLHF. CDR3 DNA sequence: TGTGCCATCAGTGAGACAGGCCTCTCCTATAGTTCACCCCTCCACTTT.

The V gene is TRBV20-1, the J gene TRBJ2-7; D is uncertain. CDR3 length equals 13 residues. Trimming removed 6 bases from V and 3 bases from J, with 15 bases in between. Germline assignment: CDR1 DFQATT and CDR2 SNEGSKA (reference sequence). CDR3 DNA sequence: TGCAGTGCCAGAAGACGAGCCCACTACGAGCAGTACTTC. This translates into CSARRRAHYEQYF.